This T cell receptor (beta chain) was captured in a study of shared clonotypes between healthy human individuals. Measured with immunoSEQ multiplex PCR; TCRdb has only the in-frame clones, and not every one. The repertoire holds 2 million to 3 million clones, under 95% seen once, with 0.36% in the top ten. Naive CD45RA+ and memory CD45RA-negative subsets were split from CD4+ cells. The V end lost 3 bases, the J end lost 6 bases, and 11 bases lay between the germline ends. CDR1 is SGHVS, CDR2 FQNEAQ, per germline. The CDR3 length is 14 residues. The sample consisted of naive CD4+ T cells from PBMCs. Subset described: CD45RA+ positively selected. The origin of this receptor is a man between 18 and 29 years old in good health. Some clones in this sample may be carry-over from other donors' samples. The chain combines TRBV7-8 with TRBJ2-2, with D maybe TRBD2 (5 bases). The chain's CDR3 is CASSLPPGSGELFF. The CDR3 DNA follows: TGTGCCAGCAGCTTGCCCCCGGGGTCCGGGGAGCTGTTTTTT.